Reported below is one T cell receptor (beta chain). Just one base apart from a much larger clone, this may be a read error. The template, roughly 550 ng total RNA, yielded TCR beta cDNA made with a constant-region primer. ARM-PCR, slightly modified, supplied the TCR beta libraries through three nested multiplex PCR rounds. In the first two PCR rounds, TRBV1-TRBV30 forward primers were paired with a C-beta reverse primer, and each round lasted approximately 9 cycles. TCRdb itself ran the multiplex PCR reads through MiXCR, one entry per CDR3 protein. The data show some 320,000 distinct CDR3 sequences, approximately 60% seen once. The CDR3 is made up of 11 amino acids. Germline V gives CDR1 SQVTM, CDR2 ANQGSEA. V dropped 6 bases and J dropped 10 bases, with 15 bases sitting between them. This sample is part of a study of tumor-infiltrating lymphocytes in primary liver carcinoma. RNA was extracted from whole blood without cell sorting, alongside germline DNA.

Sequenced sample: peripheral blood. The clonotype comes from a man aged 35-49 years with primary liver carcinoma and hepatitis B virus infection. The V and J genes are TRBV29-1 and TRBJ1-1; D is uncertain. The CDR3 DNA reads TGCAGCGTGATAGGGTTAGGGCGAGCTTTCTTT. Translating it yields CSVIGLGRAFF.